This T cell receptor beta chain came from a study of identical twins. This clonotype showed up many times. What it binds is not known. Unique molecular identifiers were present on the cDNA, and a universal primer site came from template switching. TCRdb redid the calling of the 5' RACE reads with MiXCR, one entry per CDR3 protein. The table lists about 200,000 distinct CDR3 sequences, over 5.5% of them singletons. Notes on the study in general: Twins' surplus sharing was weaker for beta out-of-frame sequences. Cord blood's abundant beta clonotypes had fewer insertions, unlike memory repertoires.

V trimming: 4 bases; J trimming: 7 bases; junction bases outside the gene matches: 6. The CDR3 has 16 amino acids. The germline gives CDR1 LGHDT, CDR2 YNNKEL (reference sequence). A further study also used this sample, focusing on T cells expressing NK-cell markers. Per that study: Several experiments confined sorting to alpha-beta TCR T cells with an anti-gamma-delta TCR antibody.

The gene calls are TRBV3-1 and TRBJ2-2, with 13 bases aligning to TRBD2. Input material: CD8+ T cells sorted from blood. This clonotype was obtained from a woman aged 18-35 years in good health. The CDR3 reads CASSLRTSGSLGELFF. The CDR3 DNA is TGTGCCAGCAGCCTCAGGACTAGCGGGAGTCTCGGGGAGCTGTTTTTT.